This T cell receptor beta chain was observed in a study of blood T cell repertoires in COVID-19. The CDR3 consists of 14 residues. V lost 4 bases, J lost 6 bases, and 2 bases stayed unmatched. Germline V lookup: CDR1 SGHTA, CDR2 FQGNSA. Original methodology: Using reference gene primer amplification, nucleated cell counts were estimated. TCRdb keeps only in-frame clones here, not all; method: immunoSEQ multiplex PCR. V and J calls plus clone size are reproduced from that table; the DNA served to infer D and trimming. The top ten hold over 2% of the sample, which has approximately 150,000 clones, about 88% seen once.

The sequenced sample was peripheral blood. The genes are TRBV7-2 and TRBJ1-6; TRBD1 matches 8 bases. The clonotype originates from an elderly woman with COVID-19, enrolled during active disease. The CDR3 DNA is TGTGCCAGCAGCTCGGACAGGGTTAATTCACCCCTCCACTTT. It specifies CASSSDRVNSPLHF.